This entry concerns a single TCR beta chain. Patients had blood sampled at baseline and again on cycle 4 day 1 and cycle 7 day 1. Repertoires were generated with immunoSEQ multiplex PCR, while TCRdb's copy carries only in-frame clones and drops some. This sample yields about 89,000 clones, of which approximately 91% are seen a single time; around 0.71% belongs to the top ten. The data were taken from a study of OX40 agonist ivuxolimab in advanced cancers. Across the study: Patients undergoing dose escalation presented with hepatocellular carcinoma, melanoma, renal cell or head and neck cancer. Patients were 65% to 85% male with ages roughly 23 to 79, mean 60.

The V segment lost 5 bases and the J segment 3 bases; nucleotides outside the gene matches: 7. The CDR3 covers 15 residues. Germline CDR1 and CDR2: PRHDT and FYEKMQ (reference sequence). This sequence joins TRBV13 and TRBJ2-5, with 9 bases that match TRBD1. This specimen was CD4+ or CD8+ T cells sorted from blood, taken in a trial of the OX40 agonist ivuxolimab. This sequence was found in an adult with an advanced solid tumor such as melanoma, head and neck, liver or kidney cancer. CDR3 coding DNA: TGTGCCAGCAGCGAACGCCGGACAGGGGAAGAGACCCAGTACTTC. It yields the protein CASSERRTGEETQYF.